Presented here are 14 T cell receptor beta chains from one specimen sequenced in a study of Tregs in tolerant kidney transplant recipients (dated by TCRdb to between 2019 and 2020). The sample's time point label, decoded: blood sample drawn before combined kidney and bone marrow transplant. Libraries were made using the immunoSEQ multiplex PCR assay. TCRdb's version of the immuneACCESS table is confined to in-frame rearrangements and falls short of the full clone set. An unresolved V gene accounts for under half of the shortfall where checked; the remainder is of unknown origin. The table kept for this sample lists more than 45,000 clones. The ten top clones hold roughly 0.89% of the sample. The sequencing here drew on CD4+ T cells from blood, taken before the transplant. The receptors come from a human donor who received a combined kidney and bone marrow transplant.

To note about this clone: The CDR3 extends 3 residues past the end of the read, so its final part is completed from the germline J gene. This rearrangement joins TRBV7-9 to TRBJ1-6; the D gene is possibly TRBD1 (6 bases). Deletions cut 4 bases from V and 9 bases from J, with 16 bases between. Germline-derived CDR1 and CDR2 are SEHNR and FQNEAQ (reference sequence). This CDR3 has 15 amino acids. Here the CDR3 reads CASSSRSEGVSPLHF. CDR3 DNA, as far as it was read: TGTGCCAGCAGCTCCCGGTCGGAGGGGGTTTCACCC.

As regards this clone: Read data end 3 residues before the CDR3 end; the end is taken from the germline J gene. The chain uses TRBV5-1 and TRBJ2-3; TRBD2 matches 10 bases. The CDR3 runs 16 residues. The germline V gene has CDR1 SGHRS and CDR2 YFSETQ. V trimming: 1 base; J trimming: 4 bases; junction bases outside the gene matches: 6. CDR3 protein: CASSLQLAGVSDTQYF. CDR3 bases read: TGCGCCAGCAGCTTGCAGCTAGCGGGAGTTTCAGATACG.

On this clone itself: The missing CDR3 end, 3 residues past where the read stops, is filled in from the germline J gene. The chain combines TRBV7-8 with TRBJ1-5; 7 bases agree with TRBD1. This CDR3 is 17 amino acids long. CDR1 and CDR2 from the germline V gene are SGHVS and FQNEAQ. Trimming cost V 4 bases and J 2 bases; bases outside gene matches: 11. CDR3 DNA, as far as it was read: TGTGCCAGCAGCTCTCCACTAGGAGGGGGCGGCAATCAGCCC. Translated, it gives CASSSPLGGGGNQP. The complete CDR3 reads CASSSPLGGGGNQPQHF.

As for this clone: The CDR3 end falls 3 residues outside the read, so it is completed with the germline J gene. The chain links TRBV7-6 to TRBJ2-7; 11 nucleotides agree with TRBD1. CDR1 and CDR2 from the germline V gene are SGHVS and FNYEAQ. The junction had 4 bases not matched to a gene; V was cut back by 3 bases and J by 3 bases. This CDR3 is built from 15 residues. This chain's CDR3 is CASSLGTGGIYEQYF. The CDR3 DNA, read in part, is TGTGCCAGCAGCTTGGGGACAGGGGGAATCTACGAG.

Comment on this clone: Sequencing ends 3 residues short of the CDR3 end; the germline J gene provides the rest. The chain is built from TRBV20-1 and TRBJ2-5; D remains unclear. The germline gives CDR1 DFQATT, CDR2 SNEGSKA (reference sequence). CDR3 length: 12 residues. Trimming removed 0 bases from V and 7 bases from J, with 9 bases in between. Here the CDR3 reads CSARDQSGTQYF. The sequenced CDR3 bases are TGCAGTGCTAGAGATCAGTCGGGGACC.

Comments on this clone: With the read ending 3 residues before the CDR3 end, the germline J gene is used to fill in that end. The rearrangement links TRBV13 to TRBJ2-3, with 9 bases fitting TRBD1. Germline CDR1 and CDR2: PRHDT and FYEKMQ (reference sequence). This CDR3 is built from 15 residues. Losses at the gene ends were 5 bases for V and 2 bases for J; bases not matched to a gene: 5. The CDR3 is CASSPDRGDTDTQYF. The covered CDR3 bases are TGTGCCAGCAGCCCGGACAGGGGAGACACAGATACG.

With respect to this clone: The DNA ends 3 residues before the CDR3 does, and the rest of the CDR3 is filled in from the germline J gene. This rearrangement joins TRBV5-1 to TRBJ2-3; tentatively, D is TRBD2 (5 bases). The CDR3 is made up of 14 amino acids. Germline V gene data show CDR1 as SGHRS and CDR2 as YFSETQ. V lost 0 bases and J lost 6, with 11 bases in between. The CDR3 loop reads CASSLGQTGDTQYF. CDR3 bases read: TGCGCCAGCAGCTTGGGTCAGACGGGGGATACG.

Points on this clone: The read ends 3 residues early relative to the CDR3; the germline J gene fills the gap. The V and J genes are TRBV20-1 and TRBJ1-4, with D perhaps matching TRBD1 (6 bases). Germline loops: CDR1 DFQATT, CDR2 SNEGSKA (reference sequence). The CDR3 spans 15 residues. V dropped 0 bases and J dropped 4 bases, with 12 bases sitting between them. The sequenced part of the CDR3 DNA is TGCAGTGCTAGAGATCTGAGGGGGGGTAATGAAAAA. It is translated as CSARDLRGGNEK. The CDR3 in its entirety is CSARDLRGGNEKLFF.

Details on this clone: The CDR3 goes on 3 residues after the read ends, and that part is filled in from the germline J gene. The chain employs TRBV5-1 and TRBJ2-3, with 7 bases that match TRBD2. The V gene's germline CDR1 is SGHRS and CDR2 YFSETQ. The CDR3 has 15 amino acids. J lost 2 bases, V lost 6 bases, and 9 bases had no gene match. CDR3 sequence: CASKTASGVTDTQYF. The sequenced part of the CDR3 DNA is TGCGCCAGCAAAACCGCTAGCGGAGTCACAGATACG.

With respect to this clone: Coverage ceases 3 residues before the CDR3 finishes, and the germline J gene fills in the end. This chain links TRBV6-2 or TRBV6-3 with TRBJ2-3, with TRBD2 matching over 10 bases. With 4 bases clipped from V and 2 bases from J, the junction kept 3 bases outside the gene matches. Germline values: CDR1 MNHEY, CDR2 SVGEGT. The CDR3 has 15 residues. The part of the CDR3 DNA that was read is TGTGCCAGCAGTTTAGGGACTAGCGTCACAGATACG. Translated, it gives CASSLGTSVTDT. The full-length CDR3 reads as CASSLGTSVTDTQYF.

A remark on this clone: The DNA ends 3 residues before the CDR3 does, and the rest of the CDR3 is filled in from the germline J gene. This rearrangement joins TRBV7-3 to TRBJ2-1, with 14 bases identical to TRBD2. The junction had 3 bases not matched to a gene; V was cut back by 5 bases and J by 9 bases. CDR3 length: 14 residues. Germline loops: CDR1 SGHTA, CDR2 FQGTGA. The covered CDR3 bases are TGTGCCAGCAGCCCAGGGACTAGCGGGAGTGAG. It yields the protein CASSPGTSGSE. The CDR3 reads in full as CASSPGTSGSEQFF. Complete variable domain (other parts from reference TRBV7-3 and TRBJ2-1): GAGVSQTPSNKVTEKGKYVELRCDPISGHTALYWYRQSLGQGPEFLIYFQGTGAADDSGLPNDRFFAVRPEGSVSTLKIQRTERGDSAVYLCASSPGTSGSEQFFGPGTRLTVL.

A remark on this clone: Coverage ceases 3 residues before the CDR3 finishes, and the germline J gene fills in the end. The chain uses TRBV14 and TRBJ2-1; 9 bases are a match to TRBD1. Unmatched junction bases numbered 5, after V lost 5 bases and J lost 9 bases. CDR1 SGHDN and CDR2 FVKESK come from the germline V gene. This CDR3 contains 13 residues. The part of the CDR3 DNA that was read is TGTGCCAGCAGCTGGCAGGGACAGGGTGAG. This encodes CASSWQGQGE. The entire CDR3 is CASSWQGQGEQFF.

On this clone itself: From the germline J gene comes the end of the CDR3, since the read stops 3 residues before it. This chain joins TRBV30 and TRBJ2-1; D tentatively reads TRBD1 or TRBD2 (5 bases each). Germline V CDR1 and CDR2: GTSNPN, SVGIG (reference sequence). This CDR3 has 16 amino acids. V lost 0 bases and J lost 3, with 15 bases in between. The sequenced part of the CDR3 DNA is TGTGCCTGGAGTGTGAGAGGGGCACACGGCTACAATGAG. Translation: CAWSVRGAHGYNE. The entire CDR3 is CAWSVRGAHGYNEQFF.

This chain's CDR3 is CASSNPGQNSYGYTF. The sequenced part of the CDR3 DNA is TGTGCCAGCAGCAACCCGGGACAGAACTCCTATGGC. This chain joins TRBV7-9 and TRBJ1-2; 7 nucleotides line up with TRBD1. The read finishes 3 residues shy of the CDR3 end, and the germline J gene is used to complete it. Trimming cost V 5 bases and J 4 bases; bases outside gene matches: 10. Germline V lookup: CDR1 SEHNR, CDR2 FQNEAQ (reference sequence). The CDR3 has 15 amino acids. The whole variable domain, filled in from reference TRBV7-9 and TRBJ1-2, reads DTGVSQNPRHKITKRGQNVTFRCDPISEHNRLYWYRQTLGQGPEFLTYFQNEAQLEKSRLLSDRFSAERPKGSFSTLEIQRTEQGDSAMYLCASSNPGQNSYGYTFGSGTRLTVV.